The clone carrying this T cell receptor (beta chain) appeared a few times. The CDR3 extends over 14 amino acids. V was pared by 6 bases and J by 0 bases, with 13 bases between. The germline V gene has CDR1 SGHRS and CDR2 YFSETQ. The data are from a study of blood T cells in healthy people across ages. With a J-beta primer mix and a sample-barcoded 5' primer, a second PCR ran roughly 6 to 11 cycles. Every cDNA was tagged by a template-switch adaptor with 12 random nucleotides. TCRdb passed the 5' RACE reads through MiXCR, listing each CDR3 protein once. The sample records roughly 900,000 distinct CDR3 sequences, around 48% being singletons.

This sequence was found in a man aged 25 to 45 in good health. Material: blood. V gene TRBV5-1 combines with J gene TRBJ2-7; no clear D gene. The CDR3 DNA sequence: TGCGCCAGCACGTCGGGCGAAGGCTCCTACGAGCAGTACTTC. Its protein is CASTSGEGSYEQYF.